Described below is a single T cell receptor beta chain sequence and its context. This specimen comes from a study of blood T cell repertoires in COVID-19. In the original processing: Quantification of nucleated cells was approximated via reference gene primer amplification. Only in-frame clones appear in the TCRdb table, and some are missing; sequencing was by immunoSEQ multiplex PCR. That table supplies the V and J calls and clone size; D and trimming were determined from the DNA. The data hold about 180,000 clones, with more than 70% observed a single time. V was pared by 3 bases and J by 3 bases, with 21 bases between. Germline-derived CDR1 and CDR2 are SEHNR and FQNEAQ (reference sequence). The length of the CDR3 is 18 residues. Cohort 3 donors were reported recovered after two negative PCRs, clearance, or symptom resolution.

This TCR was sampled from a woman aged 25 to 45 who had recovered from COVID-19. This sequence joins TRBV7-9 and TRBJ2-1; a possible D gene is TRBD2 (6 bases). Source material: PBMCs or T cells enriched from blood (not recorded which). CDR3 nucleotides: TGTGCCAGCAGCTTGGGGGGAACGGAGGGCCCTAACTACAATGAGCAGTTCTTC. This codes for CASSLGGTEGPNYNEQFF.